This TCR beta chain was recovered during a study of T-cell reconstitution after alpha-beta-depleted transplantation in children. Ten or more counts support this clonotype. Library preparation (for TCRbeta) was performed with unique molecular identifiers. TCRdb re-called the PCR reads through MiXCR, storing one row per CDR3 protein. Of some 240,000 distinct CDR3 sequences detected, 9.7% appear once; the ten largest clones hold 5.1%. Germline V gene data show CDR1 as DFQATT and CDR2 as SNEGSKA (reference sequence). Trimming removed 3 bases from V and 2 bases from J, with 14 bases in between. This CDR3 has 14 amino acids.

Material: PBMCs from the stem cell graft donor, obtained from the stem cell graft. This receptor was obtained from a human donor who donated a stem cell graft to a child with SCID. The V call is TRBV20-1, the J call TRBJ2-7, with a possible D match to TRBD1 (6 bases). CDR3 nucleotide sequence: TGCAGTGCTAGTTCGTGGACAGACCCCTACGAGCAGTACTTC. Translation gives CSASSWTDPYEQYF.